The clone carrying this T cell receptor (beta chain) was recorded once. Antigen unknown. Germline loops: CDR1 MDHEN, CDR2 SYDVKM. There are 15 residues in the CDR3. V was clipped by 3 bases and J by 3 bases, with 11 bases between them. This entry belongs to a study of T cells in localized non-small cell lung cancer. General study findings and limits: Blood T cell density predicted longer survival; adjacent-lung clonality, shorter. In adjacent lung, a median roughly 53 of the top 100 tumor clones were found. Exceeding tumor, uninvolved adjacent lung had the highest T cell clonality.

Measured with immunoSEQ multiplex PCR; TCRdb has only the in-frame clones, and not every one. The data contain roughly 38,000 clones, around 90% of them seen just once; the ten biggest clones take up roughly 2.5%. The TCR originated in a woman between 40 and 69 years old with stage I lung adenocarcinoma. This sample comprised peripheral blood, obtained before any cancer treatment. This chain joins TRBV28 and TRBJ1-4; D ambiguous. CDR3: CASSLLRGSNEKLFF. The CDR3 nucleotides are TGTGCCAGCAGTTTGCTCCGAGGGTCTAATGAAAAACTGTTTTTT.